This TCR beta chain was identified during a study of OX40 agonist ivuxolimab in advanced cancers. This CDR3 has 15 residues. Per the germline V gene, CDR1 is SGHTA and CDR2 is FQGNSA. The J segment lost 3 bases and the V segment lost 5 bases, leaving 4 bases of the junction unmatched. As regards this clone: Its specificity is unknown.

Study findings and constraints: Expanded clones were, on average, more numerous in CD8+ T cells than in CD4+.

Some clones are missing from TCRdb's copy, which holds only in-frame ones; the method was immunoSEQ multiplex PCR. Here the sample spans tens of thousands of clones, about 89% being singletons. The TCR sequence derives from an adult with an advanced solid tumor such as melanoma, head and neck, liver or kidney cancer. The sequenced sample was CD4+ or CD8+ T cells sorted from blood, obtained in a trial of the OX40 agonist ivuxolimab. The rearrangement links TRBV7-2 to TRBJ2-3, with TRBD2 matching over 11 bases. The CDR3 reads CASSPGTSGTDTQYF. As DNA, the CDR3 is TGTGCCAGCAGCCCAGGGACTAGCGGTACAGATACGCAGTATTTT.